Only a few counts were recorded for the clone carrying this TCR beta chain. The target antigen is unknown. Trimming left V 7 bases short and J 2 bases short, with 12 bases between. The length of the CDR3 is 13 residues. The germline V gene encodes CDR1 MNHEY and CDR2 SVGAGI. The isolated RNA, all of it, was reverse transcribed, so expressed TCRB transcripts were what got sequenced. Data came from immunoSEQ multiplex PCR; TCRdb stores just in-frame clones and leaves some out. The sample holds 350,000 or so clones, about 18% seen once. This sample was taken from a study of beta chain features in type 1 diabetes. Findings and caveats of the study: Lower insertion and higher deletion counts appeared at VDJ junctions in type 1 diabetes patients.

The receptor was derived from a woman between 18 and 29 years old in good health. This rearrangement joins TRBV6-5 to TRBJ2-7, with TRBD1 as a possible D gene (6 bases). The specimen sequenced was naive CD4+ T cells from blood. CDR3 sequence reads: CASTLTGTYEQYF. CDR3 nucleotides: TGTGCCAGCACCTTGACAGGAACCTACGAGCAGTACTTC.